The 19 T cell receptor beta chains listed next were all sequenced from one sample in a study of identical twins. Via MiXCR, TCRdb re-called the 5' RACE reads, giving one row per CDR3 protein. Of 460,000 or so distinct CDR3 sequences listed, 14% are singletons. The same specimen was also included in a second study, on yellow fever vaccine responses in identical twins.

The sequenced sample consisted of CD4+ T cells sorted from blood. The receptors shown here come from a woman younger than 35 in good health.

This clonotype was detected a few times. The chain joins TRBV5-1 to TRBJ1-6; TRBD1 matches 7 bases. Germline V gene lookup returns CDR1 SGHRS and CDR2 YFSETQ. J lost 10 bases, V lost 0 bases, and 13 bases had no gene match. This CDR3 has 17 residues. In DNA, the CDR3 is TGCGCCAGCAGCTTGGCCTTGGAAACAGGGGTTGGCTCACCCCTCCACTTT. It specifies CASSLALETGVGSPLHF. The full variable domain, rest sourced from reference TRBV5-1 and TRBJ1-6, is KAGVTQTPRYLIKTRGQQVTLSCSPISGHRSVSWYQQTPGQGLQFLFEYFSETQRNKGNFPGRFSGRQFSNSRSEMNVSTLELGDSALYLCASSLALETGVGSPLHFGNGTRLTVT.

The gene calls are TRBV21-1 and TRBJ2-7; TRBD1 is taken as the D call from the table, unchecked against the DNA. TRBV21-1 corresponds to a pseudogene. This CDR3 region has 12 residues. The CDR3 region has the DNA TGTGCCAGGAAGACAGGGAAGGACGAGCAGTACTTC. This sequence encodes CARKTGKDEQYF.

This clonotype has only a few counts. The junction differs from germline at one of its ends, possibly a read error. The gene calls are TRBV6-1 and TRBJ2-2, with TRBD2 as a possible D gene (6 bases). Germline V gives CDR1 MNHNS, CDR2 SASEGT. The CDR3 sequence is 14 residues long. DNA of the CDR3: TGTGCCAGTAGTGGTGGTAGCGGAACCGGGGAGCTGTTTTTT. It specifies CASSGGSGTGELFF.

With regard to this clonotype: Relative to the germline gene, one junction end is altered; a read error may explain this. This chain connects TRBV7-2 to TRBJ2-1; TRBD2 aligns across 10 bases. Germline CDR1 is SGHTA and CDR2 is FQGNSA. There are 15 residues in the CDR3. DNA of the CDR3: TGTGCCAGCAGCCTAGCCATAGCGGGGGGCAATGAGCAGTTCTTC. This gives the protein CASSLAIAGGNEQFF.

The V and J genes are TRBV2 and TRBJ2-3, with D maybe TRBD2 (7 bases). Germline CDR1 is SNHLY and CDR2 is FYNNEI. V shed 5 bases and J shed 0 bases, with 24 bases lying between them. The CDR3 spans 19 residues. CDR3 region: CASSFSRAGAFSSTDTQYF. The CDR3 region has the DNA TGTGCCAGCAGTTTTTCCCGGGCGGGGGCGTTCTCTAGCACAGATACGCAGTATTTT.

The chain is built from TRBV28 and TRBJ1-2; D might be TRBD1 (5 bases). This CDR3 has 13 amino acids. V lost 6 bases to trimming and J lost 8 bases, with 16 bases between them. Germline-derived CDR1 and CDR2 are MDHEN and SYDVKM. The CDR3 sequence is CASSRAGSEGYTF. In nucleotides, the CDR3 is TGTGCCAGCAGCAGGGCAGGGTCTGAGGGCTACACCTTC.

The chain combines TRBV6-1 with TRBJ2-1; TRBD1 agrees at 9 bases. Looked up from germline, CDR1 is MNHNS and CDR2 is SASEGT. After removal of 4 bases from V and 2 bases from J, the junction contained 9 bases not matched to a gene. CDR3 length: 17 residues. CDR3: CASSALVGQGPYNEQFF. As DNA, the CDR3 is TGTGCCAGCAGTGCCCTCGTCGGACAGGGGCCCTACAATGAGCAGTTCTTC.

In nucleotides, the CDR3 is TGTGCCAGCAGCCCGACAGGGACGAGGATCCAAGAGACCCAGTACTTC. Its translation is CASSPTGTRIQETQYF. The chain is built from TRBV6-1 and TRBJ2-5; TRBD1 aligns across 7 bases. The CDR3 spans 16 residues. The ends lost 6 bases at V and 1 base at J; junction bases unmatched: 11. The germline CDR1 and CDR2 sequences are MNHNS and SASEGT.

This clonotype was counted between two and nine times. The chain combines TRBV4-1 with TRBJ1-1; D not resolved. The CDR3 is made up of 9 amino acids. Deletions cut 9 bases from V and 7 bases from J, with 6 bases between. Germline V gene sequence: CDR1 MGHRA, CDR2 YSYEKL. The CDR3 spells CARPHEAFF. The CDR3 DNA sequence: TGCGCCAGACCTCATGAAGCTTTCTTT.

There are many counts of this clonotype. The J gene is TRBJ1-1, the V gene TRBV12-3 or TRBV12-4; D is unclear. The CDR3 is made up of 15 amino acids. Trimming took off 3 bases at V and 4 bases at J, with 15 bases between the two ends. CDR3 in amino acids: CASSFPPGGSTEAFF. The CDR3 coding sequence is TGTGCCAGCAGTTTCCCCCCGGGTGGGAGCACTGAAGCTTTCTTT.

This clonotype was picked up a small number of times. This chain uses TRBV28 with TRBJ2-1; the D is unclear. Looked up from germline, CDR1 is MDHEN and CDR2 is SYDVKM. This CDR3 region has 15 residues. The germline V and J ends were trimmed by 5 bases and 0 bases, with 11 bases remaining between them. The CDR3 region is CASSQPSLSYNEQFF. The CDR3 nucleotides read TGTGCCAGCAGTCAGCCGTCACTCTCCTACAATGAGCAGTTCTTC.

This clonotype has just a few counts. The chain combines TRBV7-2 with TRBJ2-1, with TRBD2 matching 8 bases. The CDR3 runs to 16 residues. V shed 5 bases and J 1 base; nucleotides not matched to a gene: 7. Germline V CDR1 and CDR2: SGHTA, FQGNSA. The CDR3 region has the DNA TGTGCCAGCAGCCCACCGGGACTAGGTTCCTACAATGAGCAGTTCTTC. This gives the protein CASSPPGLGSYNEQFF. Full variable domain (rest looked up from reference TRBV7-2 and TRBJ2-1): GAGVSQSPSNKVTEKGKDVELRCDPISGHTALYWYRQSLGQGLEFLIYFQGNSAPDKSGLPSDRFSAERTGGSVSTLTIQRTQQEDSAVYLCASSPPGLGSYNEQFFGPGTRLTVL.

This chain uses TRBV6-2 or TRBV6-3 with TRBJ2-7, with 14 bases identical to TRBD2. Germline-derived CDR1 and CDR2 are MNHEY and SVGEGT. V gave up 2 bases and J gave up 6 bases; unmatched junction bases: 3. This CDR3 has 15 residues. CDR3 DNA sequence: TGTGCCAGCAGTTACCCAGGACTAGCGGGAGGCGAGCAGTACTTC. Its protein product is CASSYPGLAGGEQYF.

The DNA of the CDR3 is TGTGCCAGCAGTTACCCTCGGGACAGTCAGTACTTC. It codes for CASSYPRDSQYF. V and J are TRBV6-6 and TRBJ2-7; 7 bases fit TRBD1. The CDR3 consists of 12 residues. J lost 10 bases, V lost 2 bases, and 5 bases had no gene match. Per the germline V gene, CDR1 is MNHNY and CDR2 is SVGAGI (reference sequence).

This clonotype was seen a few times. The rearrangement links TRBV7-2 to TRBJ1-1; no firm D call. Germline-derived CDR1 and CDR2 are SGHTA and FQGNSA. V was trimmed by 5 bases and J by 4 bases, leaving 11 bases between them. CDR3 size: 13 residues. The CDR3: CASSAGLGTEAFF. The DNA for the CDR3 is TGTGCCAGCAGCGCGGGCTTGGGCACTGAAGCTTTCTTT.

This clonotype was detected ten times or more. The gene calls are TRBV6-2 or TRBV6-3 and TRBJ2-1; tentative D call: TRBD1 (6 bases). Germline V gene sequence: CDR1 MNHEY, CDR2 SVGEGT. This CDR3 region has 13 residues. The V and J ends lost 2 bases and 9 bases respectively, with 11 bases between them. This CDR3 is CASSYQGIGEQFF. CDR3 coding DNA: TGTGCCAGCAGTTACCAGGGGATCGGTGAGCAGTTCTTC.

The chain links TRBV5-1 to TRBJ2-4, with a weak D call TRBD1 (6 bases). V was clipped by 2 bases and J by 5 bases, with 11 bases between them. Per the germline V gene, CDR1 is SGHRS and CDR2 is YFSETQ. The CDR3 extends over 14 amino acids. CDR3 sequence: CASSLEDRQNIQYF. CDR3 coding DNA: TGCGCCAGCAGCTTAGAGGACAGACAAAACATTCAGTACTTC.

The chain combines TRBV20-1 with TRBJ2-5; 8 bases map to TRBD2. The CDR3 spans 14 residues. Trimming removed 1 base from V and 5 bases from J; junction bases left unmatched: 6. The germline CDR1 and CDR2 sequences are DFQATT and SNEGSKA (reference sequence). Here the CDR3 reads CSARVRGGRETQYF. The CDR3 DNA sequence: TGCAGTGCTAGAGTTCGGGGGGGCCGGGAGACCCAGTACTTC.

The V call is TRBV7-9, the J call TRBJ2-4; a weak D match, TRBD2 (5 bases). The CDR3 length is 15 residues. Germline V gene sequence: CDR1 SEHNR, CDR2 FQNEAQ (reference sequence). Trimming left V 5 bases short and J 3 bases short, with 14 bases between. In nucleotides, the CDR3 is TGTGCCAGCAGCCAATTTTCGGGGTACAAAAACATTCAGTACTTC. This encodes CASSQFSGYKNIQYF.